This TCR beta chain was sequenced in a study of blood T cell repertoires in COVID-19. Study background: Spain, Italy and the United States supplied samples that represented acute and convalescent COVID-19.

As originally analysed: How many nucleated cells were present was estimated from reference gene primer amplification. Clones were sequenced by immunoSEQ multiplex PCR, and TCRdb holds only the in-frame ones, with some missing. V and J calls and clone size are copied from that table; D and trimming were computed from the DNA. The data show about 140,000 clones, with approximately 90% seen just once and approximately 10% held by the top ten. CDR1 and CDR2 from the germline V gene are LNHDA and SQIVND (reference sequence). With 7 bases removed from V and 3 bases from J, the gap between germline ends came to 19 bases. The CDR3 is 16 amino acids.

The chain links TRBV19 to TRBJ2-1; TRBD2 might be the D (7 bases). The receptor was derived from an elderly woman with acute or convalescent COVID-19. Sequences were obtained from peripheral blood. CDR3 coding DNA: TGTGCCAGTACCCCAATTGGGGGGGGGCACTACAATGAGCAGTTCTTC. Translated, it gives CASTPIGGGHYNEQFF.